This T cell receptor beta chain was sequenced for a study of OX40 agonist ivuxolimab in advanced cancers. The wider study: Melanoma, hepatocellular carcinoma, head and neck or renal cell cancer occurred in dose-escalation patients.

The data were produced by immunoSEQ multiplex PCR, yet TCRdb's version contains in-frame clones alone and is incomplete. The data contain over 10,000 clones, roughly 80% of them singletons. Findings of the study overall: CD8+ T cells showed, on average, more clonal expansion than CD4+ cells. At 0.1 to 3.0 mg/kg and by week 6, clonal expansion occurred in CD4+ and CD8+ blood T cells.

Anyone with autoimmune disease history or systemic immunosuppression was excluded. Concerning this clone itself: Antigen unknown.

Material: CD4+ or CD8+ T cells sorted from blood, obtained in a trial of the OX40 agonist ivuxolimab. The sequence derives from an adult with an advanced solid tumor such as melanoma, head and neck, liver or kidney cancer.

CDR3 residues: CASSLLAGAKYNEQFF. The CDR3 region has the DNA TGTGCCAGCAGCCTTCTAGCGGGGGCTAAATACAATGAGCAGTTCTTC. V and J are TRBV14 and TRBJ2-1; TRBD2 aligns across 10 bases. From germline, CDR1 is SGHDN and CDR2 FVKESK. The CDR3 extends over 16 amino acids. The V segment lost 4 bases and the J segment 4 bases; nucleotides outside the gene matches: 7.